The T cell receptor beta chain described here comes from a study of CD8+ T cells in alopecia areata. Background on the study: At a dose of 5 to 10 mg twice daily, oral tofacitinib was given to treated patients.

Treatment given: oral pan-JAK inhibitor, 5-10 mg twice daily. It was from alopecia areata patients that lesional scalp punch biopsies and peripheral blood were collected. cDNA serving as the sequencing template came from extracted, reverse transcribed RNA. Assay used: immunoSEQ multiplex PCR; TCRdb lists only in-frame clones, some missing. The sample holds fewer than 8,000 clones, 64% seen once. For this clone: Antigen specificity is unknown.

General study findings and limits: Besides other cells, scalp samples also yield sequences of resident alphabeta T cells from normal skin.

Specimen: skin, collected at week 4, from a patient treated with tofacitinib. This TCR was sampled from a human donor with alopecia areata.

The CDR3 loop reads CASSLSLYRERFYEQYF. As DNA, the CDR3 is TGTGCCAGCAGTTTAAGCCTGTACCGGGAGCGATTCTACGAGCAGTACTTC. The chain employs TRBV27 and TRBJ2-7; a possible D gene is TRBD2 (6 bases). V lost 2 bases and J 3 bases, leaving 20 bases between the germline ends. Per germline, CDR1 MNHEY and CDR2 SMNVEV (reference sequence). The CDR3 is 17 residues long.